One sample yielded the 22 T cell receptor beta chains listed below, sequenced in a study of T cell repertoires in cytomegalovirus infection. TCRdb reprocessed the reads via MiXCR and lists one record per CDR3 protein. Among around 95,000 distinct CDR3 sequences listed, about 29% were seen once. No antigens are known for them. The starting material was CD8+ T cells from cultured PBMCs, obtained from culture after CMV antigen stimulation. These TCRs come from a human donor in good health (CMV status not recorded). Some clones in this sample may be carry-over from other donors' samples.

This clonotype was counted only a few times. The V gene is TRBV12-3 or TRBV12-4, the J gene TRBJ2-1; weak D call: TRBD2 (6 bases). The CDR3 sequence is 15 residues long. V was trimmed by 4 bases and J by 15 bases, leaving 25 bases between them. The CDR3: CASSSQLAGQNRPFF. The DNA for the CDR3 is TGTGCCAGCAGTTCTCAACTGGCGGGGCAGAACCGGCCGTTCTTC.

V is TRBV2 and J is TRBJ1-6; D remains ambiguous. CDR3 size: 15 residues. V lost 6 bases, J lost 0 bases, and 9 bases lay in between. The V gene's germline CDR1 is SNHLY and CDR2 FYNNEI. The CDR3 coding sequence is TGTGCCAGCAGGGAGCGGAGCTCCTATAATTCACCCCTCCACTTT. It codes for CASRERSSYNSPLHF.

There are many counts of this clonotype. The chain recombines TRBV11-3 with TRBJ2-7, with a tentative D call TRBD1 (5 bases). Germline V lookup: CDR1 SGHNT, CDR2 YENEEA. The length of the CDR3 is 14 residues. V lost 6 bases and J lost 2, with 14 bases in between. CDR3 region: CASSSPDSPYEQYF. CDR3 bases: TGTGCCAGCAGTTCGCCCGACAGCCCCTACGAGCAGTACTTC.

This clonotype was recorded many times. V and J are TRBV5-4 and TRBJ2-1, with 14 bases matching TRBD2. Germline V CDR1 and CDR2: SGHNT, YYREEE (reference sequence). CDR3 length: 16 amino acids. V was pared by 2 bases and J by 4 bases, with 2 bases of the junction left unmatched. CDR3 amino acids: CASSLGLAGGYNEQFF. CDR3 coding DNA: TGTGCCAGCAGCTTAGGACTAGCGGGGGGATACAATGAGCAGTTCTTC.

CDR3 region: CASSLAGATEAFF. For the CDR3, the DNA is TGTGCCAGCAGTTTGGCCGGGGCGACTGAAGCTTTCTTT. This rearrangement joins TRBV6-2 or TRBV6-3 to TRBJ1-1; D is possibly TRBD1 (5 bases). Trimming pared 4 bases from V and 5 bases from J, leaving 11 bases between. This CDR3 is 13 amino acids long. Germline V gene sequence: CDR1 MNHEY, CDR2 SVGEGT.

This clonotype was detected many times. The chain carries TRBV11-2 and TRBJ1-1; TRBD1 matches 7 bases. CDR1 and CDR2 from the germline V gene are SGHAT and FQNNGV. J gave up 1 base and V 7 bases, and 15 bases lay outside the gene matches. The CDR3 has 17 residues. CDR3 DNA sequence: TGTGCCAGCAACAGATTTGATCAGGGGGAACGGAACACTGAAGCTTTCTTT. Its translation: CASNRFDQGERNTEAFF.

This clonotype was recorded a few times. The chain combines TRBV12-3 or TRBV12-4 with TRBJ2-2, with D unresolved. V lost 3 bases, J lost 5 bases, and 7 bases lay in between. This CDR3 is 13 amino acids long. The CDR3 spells CASSFAWTGELFF. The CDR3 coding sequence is TGTGCCAGCAGTTTTGCCTGGACCGGGGAGCTGTTTTTT.

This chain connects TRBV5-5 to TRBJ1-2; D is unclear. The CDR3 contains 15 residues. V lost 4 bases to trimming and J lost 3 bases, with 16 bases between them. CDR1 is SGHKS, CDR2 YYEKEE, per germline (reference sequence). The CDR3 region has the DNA TGTGCCAGCAGCCCCCCCGACCGGTCTCACTATGGCTACACCTTC. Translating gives CASSPPDRSHYGYTF.

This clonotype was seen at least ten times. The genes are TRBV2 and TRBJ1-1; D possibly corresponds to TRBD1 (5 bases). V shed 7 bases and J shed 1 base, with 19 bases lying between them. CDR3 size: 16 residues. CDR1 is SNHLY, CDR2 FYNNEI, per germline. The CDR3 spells CASTSRRGTANTEAFF. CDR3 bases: TGTGCCAGCACCTCAAGGCGTGGGACGGCGAACACTGAAGCTTTCTTT.

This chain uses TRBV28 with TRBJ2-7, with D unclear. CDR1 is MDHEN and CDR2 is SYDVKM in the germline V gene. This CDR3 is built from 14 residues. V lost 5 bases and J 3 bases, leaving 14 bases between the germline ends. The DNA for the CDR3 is TGTGCCAGCAGTCCACCCCTCGGAGTCTACGAGCAGTACTTC. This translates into CASSPPLGVYEQYF.

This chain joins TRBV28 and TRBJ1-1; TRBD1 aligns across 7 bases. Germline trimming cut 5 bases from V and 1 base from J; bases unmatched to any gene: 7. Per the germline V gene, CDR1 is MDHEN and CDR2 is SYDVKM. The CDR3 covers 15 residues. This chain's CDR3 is CASSDNRGGNTEAFF. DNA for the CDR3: TGTGCCAGCAGTGATAACAGGGGAGGGAACACTGAAGCTTTCTTT.

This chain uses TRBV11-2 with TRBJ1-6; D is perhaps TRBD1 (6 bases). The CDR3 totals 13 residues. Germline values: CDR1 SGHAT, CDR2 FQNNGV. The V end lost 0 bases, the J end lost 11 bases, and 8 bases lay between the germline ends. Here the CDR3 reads CASSLDRGPPLHF. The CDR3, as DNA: TGTGCCAGCAGCTTAGACAGGGGACCACCCCTCCACTTT.

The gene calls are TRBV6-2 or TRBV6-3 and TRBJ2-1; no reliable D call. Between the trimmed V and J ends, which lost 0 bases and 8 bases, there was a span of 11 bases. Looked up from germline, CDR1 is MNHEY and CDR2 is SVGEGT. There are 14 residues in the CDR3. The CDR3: CASSYSDDIYEQFF. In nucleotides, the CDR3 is TGTGCCAGCAGTTACTCGGATGACATTTATGAGCAGTTCTTC.

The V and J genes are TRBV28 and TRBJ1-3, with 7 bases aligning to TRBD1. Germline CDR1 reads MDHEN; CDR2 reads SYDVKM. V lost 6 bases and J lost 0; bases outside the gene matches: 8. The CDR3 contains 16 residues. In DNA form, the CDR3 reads TGTGCCAGCAGCCTAGGGGGCGAAATCTCTGGAAACACCATATATTTT. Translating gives CASSLGGEISGNTIYF.

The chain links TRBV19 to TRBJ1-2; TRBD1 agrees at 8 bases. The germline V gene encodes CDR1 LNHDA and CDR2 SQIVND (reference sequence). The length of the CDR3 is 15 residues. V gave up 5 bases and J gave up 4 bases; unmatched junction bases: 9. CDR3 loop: CASSSQTGVGYGYTF. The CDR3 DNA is TGTGCCAGTAGTTCCCAGACAGGGGTCGGCTATGGCTACACCTTC.

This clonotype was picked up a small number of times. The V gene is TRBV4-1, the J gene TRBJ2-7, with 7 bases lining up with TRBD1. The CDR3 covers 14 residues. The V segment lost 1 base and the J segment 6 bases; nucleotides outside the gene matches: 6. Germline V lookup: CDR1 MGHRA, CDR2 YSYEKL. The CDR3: CASSQGGGYGEQYF. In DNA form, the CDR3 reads TGCGCCAGCAGCCAAGGAGGGGGCTACGGCGAGCAGTACTTC.

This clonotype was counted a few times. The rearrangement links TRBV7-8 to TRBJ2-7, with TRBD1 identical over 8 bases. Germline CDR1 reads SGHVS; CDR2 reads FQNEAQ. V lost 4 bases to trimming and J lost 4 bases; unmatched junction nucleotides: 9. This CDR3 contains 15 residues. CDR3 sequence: CASSSPSRGLYEQYF. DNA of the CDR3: TGTGCCAGCAGCTCCCCGTCCAGGGGGCTATACGAGCAGTACTTC.

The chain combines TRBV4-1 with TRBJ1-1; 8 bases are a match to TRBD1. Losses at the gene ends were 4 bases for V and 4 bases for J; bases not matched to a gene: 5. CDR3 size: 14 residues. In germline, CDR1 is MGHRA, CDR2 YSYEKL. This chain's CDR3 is CASSPRTGITEAFF. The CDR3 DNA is TGCGCCAGCAGCCCCCGGACAGGGATCACTGAAGCTTTCTTT.

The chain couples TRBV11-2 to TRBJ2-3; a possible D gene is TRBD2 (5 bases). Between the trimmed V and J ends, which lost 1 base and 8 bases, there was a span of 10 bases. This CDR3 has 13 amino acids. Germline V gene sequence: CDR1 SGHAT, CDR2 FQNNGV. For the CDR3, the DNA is TGTGCCAGCAGCTTAGGGATGGGGAGTACGCAGTATTTT. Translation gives CASSLGMGSTQYF.

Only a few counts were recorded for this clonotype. Here the CDR3 DNA reads TGTGCCAGTAGTCCCGGGACGAGGAACTACGAGCAGTACTTC. Protein product: CASSPGTRNYEQYF. The chain recombines TRBV19 with TRBJ2-7; D may correspond to TRBD1 or TRBD2 (5 bases each). The V gene lost 5 bases and the J gene lost 3 bases, with 14 bases spanning the gap. Germline V gene lookup returns CDR1 LNHDA and CDR2 SQIVND (reference sequence). This CDR3 region has 14 residues.

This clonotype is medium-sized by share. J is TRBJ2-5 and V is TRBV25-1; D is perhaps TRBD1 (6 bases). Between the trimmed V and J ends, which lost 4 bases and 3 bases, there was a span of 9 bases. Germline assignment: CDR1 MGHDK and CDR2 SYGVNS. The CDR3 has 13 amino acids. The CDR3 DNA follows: TGTGCCAGCAGTGGGGCAGGGGAAGAGACCCAGTACTTC. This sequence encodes CASSGAGEETQYF.

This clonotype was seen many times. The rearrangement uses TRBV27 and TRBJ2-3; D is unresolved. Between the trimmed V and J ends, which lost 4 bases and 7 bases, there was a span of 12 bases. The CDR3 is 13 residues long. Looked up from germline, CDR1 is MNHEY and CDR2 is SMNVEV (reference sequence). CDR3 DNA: TGTGCCAGCAGTTCGTGGACCGGATATACGCAGTATTTT. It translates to CASSSWTGYTQYF.